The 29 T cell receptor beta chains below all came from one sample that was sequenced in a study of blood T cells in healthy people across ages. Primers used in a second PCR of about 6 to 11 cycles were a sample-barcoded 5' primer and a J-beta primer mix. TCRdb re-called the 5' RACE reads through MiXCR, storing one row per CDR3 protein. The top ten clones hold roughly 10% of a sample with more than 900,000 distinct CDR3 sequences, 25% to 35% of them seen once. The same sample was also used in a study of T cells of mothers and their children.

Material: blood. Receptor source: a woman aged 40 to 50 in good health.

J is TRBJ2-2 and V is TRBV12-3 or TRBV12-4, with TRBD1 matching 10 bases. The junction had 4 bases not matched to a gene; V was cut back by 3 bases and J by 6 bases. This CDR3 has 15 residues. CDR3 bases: TGTGCCAGCAGTTTCGTCGACAGGGGGCCCGGGGAGCTGTTTTTT. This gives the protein CASSFVDRGPGELFF.

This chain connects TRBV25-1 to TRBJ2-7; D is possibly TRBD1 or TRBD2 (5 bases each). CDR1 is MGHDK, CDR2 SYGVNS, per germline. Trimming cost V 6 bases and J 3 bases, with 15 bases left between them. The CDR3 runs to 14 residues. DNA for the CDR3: TGTGCCAGCAGGGACATGGGGGTTAACTACGAGCAGTACTTC. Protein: CASRDMGVNYEQYF.

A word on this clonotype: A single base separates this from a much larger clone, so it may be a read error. CDR3 in amino acids: CASNGRRSGSYNKQFF. CDR3 coding DNA: TGTGCCAGCAACGGTAGGAGGTCGGGCTCCTACAATAAGCAGTTCTTC. The V and J genes are TRBV6-6 and TRBJ2-1; perhaps TRBD2 as D (5 bases). Germline lookup yields CDR1 MNHNY and CDR2 SVGAGI (reference sequence). This CDR3 region has 16 residues.

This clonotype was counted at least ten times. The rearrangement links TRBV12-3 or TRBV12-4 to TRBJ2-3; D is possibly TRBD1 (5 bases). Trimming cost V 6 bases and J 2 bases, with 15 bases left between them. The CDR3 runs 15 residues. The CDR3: CASSLRRGPTDTQYF. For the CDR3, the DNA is TGTGCCAGCAGCTTACGTAGGGGCCCCACAGATACGCAGTATTTT.

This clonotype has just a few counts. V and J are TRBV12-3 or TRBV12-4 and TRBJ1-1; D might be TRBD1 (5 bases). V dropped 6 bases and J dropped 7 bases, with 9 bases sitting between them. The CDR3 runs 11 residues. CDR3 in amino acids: CASSPGLEAFF. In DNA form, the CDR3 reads TGTGCCAGCAGCCCGGGACTTGAAGCTTTCTTT.

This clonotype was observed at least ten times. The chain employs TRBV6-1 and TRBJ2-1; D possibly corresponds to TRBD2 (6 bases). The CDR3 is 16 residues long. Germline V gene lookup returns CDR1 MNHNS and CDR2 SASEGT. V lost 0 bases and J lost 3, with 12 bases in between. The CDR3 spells CASSEAFGEVYNEQFF. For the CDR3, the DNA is TGTGCCAGCAGTGAAGCGTTTGGGGAGGTCTACAATGAGCAGTTCTTC.

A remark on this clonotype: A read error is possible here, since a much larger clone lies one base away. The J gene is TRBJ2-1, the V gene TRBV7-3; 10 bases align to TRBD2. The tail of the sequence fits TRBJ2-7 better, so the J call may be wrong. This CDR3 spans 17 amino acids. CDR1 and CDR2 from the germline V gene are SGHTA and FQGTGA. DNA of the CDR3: TGTGCCAGCAGCCCATATCCCGGGACTAGCGCAGACAATGAGCAGTACTTC. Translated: CASSPYPGTSADNEQYF.

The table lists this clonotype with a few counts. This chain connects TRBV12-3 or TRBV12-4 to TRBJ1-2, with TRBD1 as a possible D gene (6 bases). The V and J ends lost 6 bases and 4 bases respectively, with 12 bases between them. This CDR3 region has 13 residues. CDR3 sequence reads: CASSHDRSYGYTF. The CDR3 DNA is TGTGCCAGCAGCCATGACAGGAGCTATGGCTACACCTTC.

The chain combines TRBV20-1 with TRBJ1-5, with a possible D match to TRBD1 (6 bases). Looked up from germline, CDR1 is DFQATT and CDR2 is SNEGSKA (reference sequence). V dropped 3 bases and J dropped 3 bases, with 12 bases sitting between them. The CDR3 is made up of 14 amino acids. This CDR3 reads CSARETGNNQPQHF. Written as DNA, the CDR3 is TGCAGTGCTAGGGAAACAGGGAACAATCAGCCCCAGCATTTT.

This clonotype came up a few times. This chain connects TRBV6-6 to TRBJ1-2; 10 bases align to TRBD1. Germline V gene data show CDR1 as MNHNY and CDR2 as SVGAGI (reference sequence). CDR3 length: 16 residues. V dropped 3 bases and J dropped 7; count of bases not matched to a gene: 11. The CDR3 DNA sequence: TGTGCCAGCAGTTATCTAGAGACAGGGGGCAGAGTTGGCTACACCTTC. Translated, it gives CASSYLETGGRVGYTF.

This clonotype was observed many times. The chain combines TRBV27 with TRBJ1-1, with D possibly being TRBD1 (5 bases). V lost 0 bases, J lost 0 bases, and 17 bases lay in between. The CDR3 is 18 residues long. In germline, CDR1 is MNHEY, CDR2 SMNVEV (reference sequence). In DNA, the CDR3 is TGTGCCAGCAGTTTATCGAGGGGCGGGCTGAGGATGAACACTGAAGCTTTCTTT. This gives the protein CASSLSRGGLRMNTEAFF.

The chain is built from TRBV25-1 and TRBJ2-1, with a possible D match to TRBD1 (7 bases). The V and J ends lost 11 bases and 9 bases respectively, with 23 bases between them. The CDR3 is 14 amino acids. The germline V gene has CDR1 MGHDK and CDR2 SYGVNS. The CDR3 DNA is TGTGCCGGCGACTCAGACAGGGAGGAGAGTGAGCAGTTCTTC. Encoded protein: CAGDSDREESEQFF.

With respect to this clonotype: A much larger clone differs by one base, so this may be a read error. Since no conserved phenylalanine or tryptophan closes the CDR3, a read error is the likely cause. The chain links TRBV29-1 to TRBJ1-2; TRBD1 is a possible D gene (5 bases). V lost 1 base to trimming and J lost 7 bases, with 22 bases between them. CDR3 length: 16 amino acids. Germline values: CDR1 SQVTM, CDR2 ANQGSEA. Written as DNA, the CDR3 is TGCAGCGTTGAAGGACAGAGTGGGGTCATCGCAAGTGGCTACACCGTC. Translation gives CSVEGQSGVIASGYTV.

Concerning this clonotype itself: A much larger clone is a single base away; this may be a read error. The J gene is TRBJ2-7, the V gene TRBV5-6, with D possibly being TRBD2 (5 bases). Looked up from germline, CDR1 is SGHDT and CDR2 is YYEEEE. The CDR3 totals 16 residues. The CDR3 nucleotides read TGTGTCAGCAGCCTCCAGGTGAGGGTATTCACCTACGAGCAGTACTTC. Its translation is CVSSLQVRVFTYEQYF.

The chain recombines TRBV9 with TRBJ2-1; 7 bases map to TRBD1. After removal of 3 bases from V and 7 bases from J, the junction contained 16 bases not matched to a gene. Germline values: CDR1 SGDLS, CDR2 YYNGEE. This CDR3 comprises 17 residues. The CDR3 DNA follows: TGTGCCAGCAGCGCCCGGTCAGGGGGAGATATTTTGAATGAGCAGTTCTTC. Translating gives CASSARSGGDILNEQFF.

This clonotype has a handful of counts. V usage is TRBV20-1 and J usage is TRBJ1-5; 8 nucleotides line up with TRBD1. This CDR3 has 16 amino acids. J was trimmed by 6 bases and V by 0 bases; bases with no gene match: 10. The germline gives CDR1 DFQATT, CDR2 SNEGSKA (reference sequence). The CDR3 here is CSARDPGQVGGQPQHF. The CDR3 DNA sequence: TGCAGTGCTAGAGACCCGGGACAGGTAGGGGGTCAGCCCCAGCATTTT.

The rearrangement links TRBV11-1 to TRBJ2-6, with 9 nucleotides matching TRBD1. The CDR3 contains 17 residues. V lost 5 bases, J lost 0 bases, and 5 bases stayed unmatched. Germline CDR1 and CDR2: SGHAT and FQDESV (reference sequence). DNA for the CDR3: TGTGCCAGCAGCCCACGGACAGGGGTCTCTGGGGCCAACGTCCTGACTTTC. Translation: CASSPRTGVSGANVLTF.

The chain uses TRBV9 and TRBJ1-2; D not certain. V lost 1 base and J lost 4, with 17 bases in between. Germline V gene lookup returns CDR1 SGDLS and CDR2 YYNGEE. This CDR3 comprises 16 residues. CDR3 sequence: CASSVNPLGSSYGYTF. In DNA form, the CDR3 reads TGTGCCAGCAGCGTAAATCCATTGGGGTCCAGCTATGGCTACACCTTC.

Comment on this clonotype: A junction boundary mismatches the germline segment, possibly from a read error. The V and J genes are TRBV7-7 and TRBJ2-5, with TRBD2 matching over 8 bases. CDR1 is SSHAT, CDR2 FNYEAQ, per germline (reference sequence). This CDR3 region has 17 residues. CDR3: CASSLADGGGGRETQYF. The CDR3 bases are TGTGCTAGCAGCTTAGCGGATGGCGGCGGGGGGCGAGAGACCCAGTACTTC.

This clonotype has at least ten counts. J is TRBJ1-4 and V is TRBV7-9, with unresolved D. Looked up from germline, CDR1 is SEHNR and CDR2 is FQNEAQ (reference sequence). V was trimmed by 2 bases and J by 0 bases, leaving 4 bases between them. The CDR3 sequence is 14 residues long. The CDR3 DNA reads TGTGCCAGCAGCTTATCTGCAACTAATGAAAAACTGTTTTTT. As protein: CASSLSATNEKLFF.

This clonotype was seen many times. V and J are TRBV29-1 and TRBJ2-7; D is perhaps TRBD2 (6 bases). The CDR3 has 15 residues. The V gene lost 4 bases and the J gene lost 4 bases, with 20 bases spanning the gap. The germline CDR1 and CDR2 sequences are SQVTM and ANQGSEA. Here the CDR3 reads CSVVPSEKAGYEQYF. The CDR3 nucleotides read TGCAGCGTTGTCCCTAGCGAAAAGGCCGGTTACGAGCAGTACTTC.

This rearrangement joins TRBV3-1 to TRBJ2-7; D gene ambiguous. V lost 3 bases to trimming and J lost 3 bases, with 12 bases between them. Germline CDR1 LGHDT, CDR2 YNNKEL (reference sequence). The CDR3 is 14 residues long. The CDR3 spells CASSQGRKNYEQYF. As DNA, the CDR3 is TGTGCCAGCAGCCAGGGCAGGAAAAACTACGAGCAGTACTTC.

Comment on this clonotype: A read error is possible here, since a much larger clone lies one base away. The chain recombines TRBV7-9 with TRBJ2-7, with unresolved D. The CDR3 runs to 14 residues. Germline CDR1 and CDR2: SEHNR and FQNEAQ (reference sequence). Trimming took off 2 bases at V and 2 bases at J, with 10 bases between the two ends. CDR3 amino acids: CASSLTRSPYEQYF. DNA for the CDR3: TGTGCCAGCAGCTTAACCAGAAGCCCCTACGAGCAGTACTTC.

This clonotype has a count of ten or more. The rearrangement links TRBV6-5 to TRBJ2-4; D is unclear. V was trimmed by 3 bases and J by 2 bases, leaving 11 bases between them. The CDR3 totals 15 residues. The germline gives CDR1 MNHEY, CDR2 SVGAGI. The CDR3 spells CASSYWDGTKNIQYF. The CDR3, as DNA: TGTGCCAGCAGTTATTGGGATGGGACCAAAAACATTCAGTACTTC.

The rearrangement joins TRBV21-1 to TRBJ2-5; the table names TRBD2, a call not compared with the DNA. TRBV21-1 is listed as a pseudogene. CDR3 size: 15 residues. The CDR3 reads CASSIRLAGRETQYF. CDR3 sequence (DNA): TGTGCCAGCAGCATTCGACTAGCGGGTCGTGAGACCCAGTACTTC.

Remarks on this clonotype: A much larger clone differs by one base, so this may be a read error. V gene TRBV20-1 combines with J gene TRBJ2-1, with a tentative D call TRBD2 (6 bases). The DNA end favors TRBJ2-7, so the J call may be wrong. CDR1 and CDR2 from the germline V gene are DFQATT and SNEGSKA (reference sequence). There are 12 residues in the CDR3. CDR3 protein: CSARDLGLEQYF. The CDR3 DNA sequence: TGCAGTGCTAGAGATCTTGGACTAGAGCAGTACTTC.

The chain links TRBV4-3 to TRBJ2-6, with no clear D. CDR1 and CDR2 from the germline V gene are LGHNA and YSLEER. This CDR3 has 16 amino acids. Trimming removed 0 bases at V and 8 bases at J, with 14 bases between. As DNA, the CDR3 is TGCGCCAGCAGCCAAGATCTCTCCCGCGGAACCAACGTCCTGACTTTC. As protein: CASSQDLSRGTNVLTF.

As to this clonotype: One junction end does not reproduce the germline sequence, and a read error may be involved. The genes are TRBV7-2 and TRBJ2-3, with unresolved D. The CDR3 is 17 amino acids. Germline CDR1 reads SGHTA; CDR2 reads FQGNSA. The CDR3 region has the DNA TGCGCCAGCAGCTTAGATTGGATCGGGCTAAGCACAGATACGCAGTATTTT. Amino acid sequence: CASSLDWIGLSTDTQYF.

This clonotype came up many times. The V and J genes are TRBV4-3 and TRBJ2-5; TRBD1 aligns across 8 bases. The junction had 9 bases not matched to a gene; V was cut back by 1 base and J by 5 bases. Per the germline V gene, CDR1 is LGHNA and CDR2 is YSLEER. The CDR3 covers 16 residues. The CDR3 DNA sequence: TGCGCCAGCAGCCAAGCCCCCAGGGGGCCATCGGAGACCCAGTACTTC. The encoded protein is CASSQAPRGPSETQYF.